The 2 T cell receptor beta chains below were found in one sample sequenced in a study of Graves' ophthalmopathy and Graves' hyperthyroidism. As the template, RNA transcripts were used to amplify TCR beta CDR3 regions. Second-round multiplex PCR followed a first-round RT-PCR using HTBI primers. TCRdb itself ran the multiplex PCR reads through MiXCR, one entry per CDR3 protein. Seen here are about 50,000 distinct CDR3 sequences, more than 40% observed once, and the top ten hold 4.7%. The sequencing input was peripheral blood. The receptor set was obtained from an adult woman with Graves' ophthalmopathy.

Many counts were recorded for this clonotype. The chain joins TRBV7-8 to TRBJ1-5, with 9 bases fitting TRBD1. V lost 5 bases, J lost 4 bases, and 9 bases stayed unmatched. This CDR3 has 16 amino acids. Germline loops: CDR1 SGHVS, CDR2 FQNEAQ. CDR3 amino acids: CASSLKQGAGNQPQHF. CDR3 DNA: TGTGCCAGCAGCCTAAAACAGGGGGCGGGAAATCAGCCCCAGCATTTT.

J is TRBJ2-3 and V is TRBV29-1, with 8 bases matching TRBD1. The CDR3 loop spans 13 amino acids. Trimming cost V 7 bases and J 4 bases; bases outside gene matches: 7. Germline assignment: CDR1 SQVTM and CDR2 ANQGSEA. CDR3 DNA sequence: TGCAGCGGTAGTTCAGGGGGCGCAGATACGCAGTATTTT. It specifies CSGSSGGADTQYF.